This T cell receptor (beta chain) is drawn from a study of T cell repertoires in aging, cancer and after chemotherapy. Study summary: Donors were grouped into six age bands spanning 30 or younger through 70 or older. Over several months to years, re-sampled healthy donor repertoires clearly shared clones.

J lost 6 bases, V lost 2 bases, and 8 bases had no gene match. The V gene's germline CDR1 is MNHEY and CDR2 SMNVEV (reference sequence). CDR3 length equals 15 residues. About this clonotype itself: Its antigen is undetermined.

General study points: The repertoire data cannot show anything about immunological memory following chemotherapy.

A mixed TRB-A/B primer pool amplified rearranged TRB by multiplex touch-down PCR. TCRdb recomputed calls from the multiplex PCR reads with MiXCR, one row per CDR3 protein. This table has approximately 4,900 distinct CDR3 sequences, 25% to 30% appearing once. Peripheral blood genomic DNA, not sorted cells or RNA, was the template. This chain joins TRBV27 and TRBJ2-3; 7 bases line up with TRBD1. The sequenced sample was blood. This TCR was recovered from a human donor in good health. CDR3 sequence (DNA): TGTGCCAGCAGTTTAAACTTCAGGGGGAAGGATACGCAGTATTTT. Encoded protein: CASSLNFRGKDTQYF.